This T cell receptor beta chain is drawn from a study of T-cell reconstitution after alpha-beta-depleted transplantation in children. The study, taken as a whole, reports: Where some patients showed high TCRbeta diversity at day 60, it came from recipient T cells and thymic progenitors that had survived.

Germline CDR1 MNHEY, CDR2 SVGAGI. J was trimmed by 3 bases and V by 0 bases; bases with no gene match: 8. CDR3 size: 17 residues. A remark on this clonotype: Antigen: not known.

Unique molecular identifiers were used to barcode this TCRbeta library. TCRdb reprocessed the PCR reads via MiXCR and lists one record per CDR3 protein. The table shows about 870,000 distinct CDR3 sequences, with around 15% occurring only once. The chain carries TRBV6-5 and TRBJ2-1; TRBD1 agrees at 7 bases. The sequence was obtained from a male patient aged 10 to 17 who had a stem cell transplant for acute lymphoblastic leukemia, so the T cells may come from the graft donor. Here the sequenced sample was PBMCs, mostly from graft donor cells, taken 360 days after TCRalphabeta/CD19-depleted stem cell transplant. DNA of the CDR3: TGTGCCAGCAGTTACTCGAGATCACAGGGGCACTACAATGAGCAGTTCTTC. As protein: CASSYSRSQGHYNEQFF.